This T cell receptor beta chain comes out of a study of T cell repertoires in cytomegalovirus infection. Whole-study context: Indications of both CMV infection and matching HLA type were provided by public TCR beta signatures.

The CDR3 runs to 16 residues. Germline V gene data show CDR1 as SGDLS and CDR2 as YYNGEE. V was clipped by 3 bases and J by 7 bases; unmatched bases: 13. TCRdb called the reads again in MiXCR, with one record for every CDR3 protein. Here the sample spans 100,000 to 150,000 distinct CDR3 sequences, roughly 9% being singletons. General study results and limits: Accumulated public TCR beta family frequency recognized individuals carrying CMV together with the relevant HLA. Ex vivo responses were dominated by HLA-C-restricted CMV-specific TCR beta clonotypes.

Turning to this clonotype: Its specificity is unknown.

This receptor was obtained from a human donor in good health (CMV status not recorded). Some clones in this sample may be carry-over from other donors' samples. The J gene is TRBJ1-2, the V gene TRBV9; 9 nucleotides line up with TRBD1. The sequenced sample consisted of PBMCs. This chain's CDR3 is CASSADRDRDFSGYTF. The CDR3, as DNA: TGTGCCAGCAGCGCCGACCGGGACAGGGACTTTAGTGGCTACACCTTC.